These 31 T cell receptor beta chains were sequenced from one sample in a study of Graves' ophthalmopathy and Graves' hyperthyroidism. Amplifying from RNA transcripts, the study obtained TCR beta CDR3 regions. First-round RT-PCR employed HTBI primers, with a second-round multiplex PCR after it. TCRdb itself ran the multiplex PCR reads through MiXCR, one entry per CDR3 protein. The sample has almost 750,000 distinct CDR3 sequences, approximately 40% seen once; the top ten hold 44%. Sample: peripheral blood. The receptor set was obtained from an adult man with Graves' ophthalmopathy.

This clonotype has just a few counts. A read error may explain this, as a much larger clone is one base away. CDR3 DNA sequence: TGTGCCAGCAGCTCTTCAGGGGTGGGGTACGAGCAGTACTTC. The encoded protein is CASSSSGVGYEQYF. The genes are TRBV7-2 and TRBJ2-7; perhaps TRBD1 as D (6 bases). The CDR3 covers 14 residues. V was shortened by 4 bases and J by 4 bases, with 14 bases between the two germline ends. The V gene's germline CDR1 is SGHTA and CDR2 FQGNSA.

J is TRBJ2-5 and V is TRBV29-1; D possibly uses TRBD1 or TRBD2 (6 bases each). CDR1 is SQVTM, CDR2 ANQGSEA, per germline. CDR3 size: 17 residues. Trimming cost V 3 bases and J 5 bases, with 25 bases left between them. DNA of the CDR3: TGCAGCGTTGAGGAAGCGGGCACAGGGATGGGCGGGGAGACCCAGTACTTC. Encoded protein: CSVEEAGTGMGGETQYF.

The CDR3 DNA sequence: TGCAGTGCTAGAGATCAGGGTAAAGCTTTCTTT. It codes for CSARDQGKAFF. This rearrangement joins TRBV20-1 to TRBJ1-1, with a weak D call TRBD1 (5 bases). Germline V gives CDR1 DFQATT, CDR2 SNEGSKA (reference sequence). Trimming removed 0 bases at V and 9 bases at J, with 8 bases between. CDR3 length equals 11 residues.

Comment on this clonotype: This sequence may be a read error, since a much larger clone differs from it by one base. The V and J genes are TRBV7-2 and TRBJ1-5, with D possibly being TRBD1 (6 bases). Trimming pared 0 bases from V and 6 bases from J, leaving 12 bases between. Germline loops: CDR1 SGHTA, CDR2 FQGNSA. The CDR3 is 15 amino acids. Here the CDR3 reads CASSLAGGSTQPQHF. DNA of the CDR3: TGTGCCAGCAGCTTAGCAGGGGGGTCCACTCAGCCCCAGCATTTT.

This clonotype was picked up many times. The chain is built from TRBV9 and TRBJ2-5; TRBD2 might be the D (6 bases). The CDR3 sequence is 16 residues long. CDR1 is SGDLS, CDR2 YYNGEE, per germline. V lost 0 bases, J lost 5 bases, and 17 bases lay in between. The CDR3 protein is CASSVGGRTGGETQYF. For the CDR3, the DNA is TGTGCCAGCAGCGTAGGTGGGAGGACCGGAGGGGAGACCCAGTACTTC.

This clonotype appeared many times. The V call is TRBV11-2, the J call TRBJ1-1, with 7 bases that match TRBD1. Germline V gene data show CDR1 as SGHAT and CDR2 as FQNNGV. The CDR3 totals 14 residues. The trim removed 5 bases at V and 3 bases at J, leaving 6 bases unmatched. The CDR3 nucleotides read TGTGCCAGCAGCCTGGGACAGACTTACACTGAAGCTTTCTTT. This encodes CASSLGQTYTEAFF. Full variable domain (remainder filled in from reference TRBV11-2 and TRBJ1-1): EAGVAQSPRYKIIEKRQSVAFWCNPISGHATLYWYQQILGQGPKLLIQFQNNGVVDDSQLPKDRFSAERLKGVDSTLKIQPAKLEDSAVYLCASSLGQTYTEAFFGQGTRLTVV.

This clonotype was seen only a few times. The chain employs TRBV11-2 and TRBJ1-2, with D perhaps TRBD1 (5 bases). Deletions cut 2 bases from V and 7 bases from J, with 11 bases between. The CDR3 has 13 amino acids. Germline V gives CDR1 SGHAT, CDR2 FQNNGV. The CDR3 loop is CASSLSGSGGYTF. CDR3 nucleotide sequence: TGTGCCAGCAGCTTATCAGGGTCCGGTGGCTACACCTTC.

This clonotype has a count of ten or more. This chain links TRBV12-3 or TRBV12-4 with TRBJ2-7; 8 bases fit TRBD1. V shed 6 bases, J shed 3 bases, and the junction held 1 base outside the gene matches. The CDR3 is made up of 12 amino acids. CDR3 bases: TGTGCCAGCAGCACAGGGGGCTACGAGCAGTACTTC. This gives the protein CASSTGGYEQYF.

The gene calls are TRBV29-1 and TRBJ1-6; tentatively, D is TRBD1 (5 bases). Per germline, CDR1 SQVTM and CDR2 ANQGSEA. The CDR3 extends over 11 amino acids. Trimming pared 6 bases from V and 9 bases from J, leaving 9 bases between. DNA for the CDR3: TGCAGCGTGGGGACTAGTTCACCCCTCCACTTT. This gives the protein CSVGTSSPLHF.

The sample holds one count of this clonotype. This chain uses TRBV29-1 with TRBJ1-5; possibly TRBD1 for D (5 bases). Germline CDR1 and CDR2: SQVTM and ANQGSEA. The CDR3 has 12 amino acids. V gave up 6 bases and J gave up 3 bases, with 9 bases separating them. The CDR3 spells CSVTGANQPQHF. The CDR3 DNA sequence: TGCAGCGTCACAGGAGCCAATCAGCCCCAGCATTTT.

This clonotype turned up a few times. This sequence joins TRBV10-3 and TRBJ1-1, with TRBD1 as a possible D gene (5 bases). There are 15 residues in the CDR3. V was shortened by 4 bases and J by 1 base, with 13 bases between the two germline ends. Per germline, CDR1 ENHRY and CDR2 SYGVKD. DNA for the CDR3: TGTGCCATCAGTGCGGACGGGACGGCGAACACTGAAGCTTTCTTT. It specifies CAISADGTANTEAFF.

The chain uses TRBV19 and TRBJ2-2; D perhaps matches TRBD2 (5 bases). V was shortened by 5 bases and J by 4 bases, with 8 bases between the two germline ends. CDR1 is LNHDA, CDR2 SQIVND, per germline (reference sequence). This CDR3 comprises 13 residues. CDR3 amino acids: CASSFTSTGELFF. In DNA, the CDR3 is TGTGCCAGTAGTTTCACTAGCACCGGGGAGCTGTTTTTT. Variable domain in full (rest from reference TRBV19 and TRBJ2-2): DGGITQSPKYLFRKEGQNVTLSCEQNLNHDAMYWYRQDPGQGLRLIYYSQIVNDFQKGDIAEGYSVSREKKESFPLTVTSAQKNPTAFYLCASSFTSTGELFFGEGSRLTVL.

Concerning this clonotype itself: The junction and the germline gene differ at one end; a read error may be behind it. CDR3 protein: CAGSLMSGGGANVLTF. DNA for the CDR3: TGTGCCGGCAGCTTGATGAGCGGGGGGGGGGCCAACGTCCTGACTTTC. The chain links TRBV7-9 to TRBJ2-6, with 9 bases fitting TRBD2. Germline CDR1 and CDR2: SEHNR and FQNEAQ (reference sequence). CDR3 length: 16 residues.

The CDR3 DNA is TGTGCCAGCAGCTCGGGACATGGGGGGGAGCTGTTTTTT. Protein sequence: CASSSGHGGELFF. The genes are TRBV7-9 and TRBJ2-2; possibly TRBD1 for D (6 bases). V lost 4 bases and J lost 8, with 11 bases in between. CDR3 length equals 13 residues. Germline CDR1 reads SEHNR; CDR2 reads FQNEAQ (reference sequence).

This chain connects TRBV2 to TRBJ2-5, with D perhaps matching TRBD1 (6 bases). From germline, CDR1 is SNHLY and CDR2 FYNNEI. CDR3 length: 14 amino acids. V shed 4 bases and J shed 3 bases, with 12 bases lying between them. CDR3 region: CASSVTGSKETQYF. The DNA of the CDR3 is TGTGCCAGCAGTGTCACAGGGTCGAAAGAGACCCAGTACTTC. Looking up the rest from reference TRBV2 and TRBJ2-5 gives the full variable domain: EPEVTQTPSHQVTQMGQEVILRCVPISNHLYFYWYRQILGQKVEFLVSFYNNEISEKSEIFDDQFSVERPDGSNFTLKIRSTKLEDSAMYFCASSVTGSKETQYFGPGTRLLVL.

About this clonotype itself: This may be a read error, as it is one base from a much larger clone. V is TRBV20-1 and J is TRBJ1-2; tentatively, D is TRBD1 (6 bases). The CDR3 is made up of 13 amino acids. Germline V lookup: CDR1 DFQATT, CDR2 SNEGSKA (reference sequence). The DNA of the CDR3 is TGCAGTGCTGAGGGACAAGCTAACTATGGCCACACCTTC. It is translated as CSAEGQANYGHTF.

The chain combines TRBV29-1 with TRBJ2-5; 9 bases fit TRBD2. Germline V CDR1 and CDR2: SQVTM, ANQGSEA. CDR3 length: 15 amino acids. V dropped 2 bases and J dropped 4; count of bases not matched to a gene: 8. The DNA of the CDR3 is TGCAGCGTTGAAACCGCGGGAGGGCCATCAGAGACCCAGTACTTC. As protein: CSVETAGGPSETQYF.

The V and J genes are TRBV9 and TRBJ2-5; D perhaps matches TRBD1 (6 bases). The CDR3 contains 14 residues. The V end lost 4 bases, the J end lost 5 bases, and 15 bases lay between the germline ends. Germline V gene data show CDR1 as SGDLS and CDR2 as YYNGEE. Here the CDR3 reads CASSQDLTGETQYF. CDR3 DNA: TGTGCCAGCAGCCAAGATCTAACAGGGGAGACCCAGTACTTC.

To note about this clonotype: A read error may explain this, as a much larger clone is one base away. The chain combines TRBV11-1 with TRBJ1-5; D is ambiguous. Germline V CDR1 and CDR2: SGHAT, FQDESV (reference sequence). The CDR3 covers 13 residues. The germline V and J ends were trimmed by 10 bases and 3 bases, with 13 bases remaining between them. CDR3 bases: TGTGCCACCACCTCTCACCCCAATCAGCCCCAGCATTTT. Translated: CATTSHPNQPQHF. Using reference TRBV11-1 and TRBJ1-5 for the parts outside the CDR3, the full variable domain is EAEVAQSPRYKITEKSQAVAFWCDPISGHATLYWYRQILGQGPELLVQFQDESVVDDSQLPKDRFSAERLKGVDSTLKIQPAELGDSAMYLCATTSHPNQPQHFGDGTRLSIL.

At least ten counts were recorded for this clonotype. The chain is built from TRBV7-6 and TRBJ2-7; D unresolved. The CDR3 sequence is 14 residues long. V was shortened by 1 base and J by 0 bases, with 7 bases between the two germline ends. CDR1 and CDR2 from the germline V gene are SGHVS and FNYEAQ. The CDR3 nucleotides read TGTGCCAGCAGCTTAGAGACGGGCTCCTACGAGCAGTACTTC. Amino acid sequence: CASSLETGSYEQYF.

Many counts were recorded for this clonotype. The chain links TRBV27 to TRBJ1-2, with unresolved D. CDR3 length: 13 residues. Deletions cut 2 bases from V and 2 bases from J, with 6 bases between. Germline V gene sequence: CDR1 MNHEY, CDR2 SMNVEV (reference sequence). CDR3 amino acids: CASSLRQNYGYTF. For the CDR3, the DNA is TGTGCCAGCAGTTTACGGCAGAACTATGGCTACACCTTC.

The sample holds many counts of this clonotype. The chain uses TRBV24-1 and TRBJ1-1; D unclear. Germline-derived CDR1 and CDR2 are KGHDR and SFDVKD. Trimming pared 7 bases from V and 2 bases from J, leaving 7 bases between. The CDR3 spans 12 residues. Written as DNA, the CDR3 is TGTGCCACCAGGGGCCCAAACACTGAAGCTTTCTTT. Amino acid sequence: CATRGPNTEAFF.

This clonotype has only a few counts. V is TRBV20-1 and J is TRBJ1-1; weak D call: TRBD1 (6 bases). V gave up 6 bases and J gave up 0 bases, with 11 bases separating them. The CDR3 is 13 residues long. In germline, CDR1 is DFQATT, CDR2 SNEGSKA (reference sequence). CDR3 sequence: CSAGGGVNTEAFF. CDR3 sequence (DNA): TGCAGTGCAGGAGGGGGGGTGAACACTGAAGCTTTCTTT.

J is TRBJ1-6 and V is TRBV25-1; the D gene is possibly TRBD1 (5 bases). The CDR3 covers 17 residues. CDR1 MGHDK and CDR2 SYGVNS come from the germline V gene. The V end lost 7 bases, the J end lost 9 bases, and 25 bases lay between the germline ends. The CDR3 loop is CASITTDWASLGSPLHF. CDR3 nucleotide sequence: TGTGCCAGCATCACGACAGATTGGGCGTCTCTTGGTTCACCCCTCCACTTT.

This clonotype was detected only a few times. The chain uses TRBV24-1 and TRBJ2-2, with 11 bases identical to TRBD2. Losses at the gene ends were 7 bases for V and 0 bases for J; bases not matched to a gene: 6. CDR1 and CDR2 from the germline V gene are KGHDR and SFDVKD. This CDR3 has 17 amino acids. The CDR3 protein is CATRGLAGPSNTGELFF. For the CDR3, the DNA is TGTGCCACCAGAGGACTAGCGGGCCCGTCGAACACCGGGGAGCTGTTTTTT.

In its sample, this clonotype was seen many times. The chain combines TRBV5-1 with TRBJ2-7; TRBD1 is a possible D gene (6 bases). V gave up 3 bases and J gave up 0 bases, with 7 bases separating them. CDR1 SGHRS and CDR2 YFSETQ come from the germline V gene. The length of the CDR3 is 13 residues. CDR3 protein: CASSWDNSYEQYF. CDR3 nucleotides: TGCGCCAGCAGCTGGGACAACTCCTACGAGCAGTACTTC.

V and J are TRBV10-3 and TRBJ1-3; D ambiguous. This CDR3 spans 14 amino acids. The germline V gene has CDR1 ENHRY and CDR2 SYGVKD. V lost 4 bases, J lost 0 bases, and 7 bases lay in between. The CDR3 bases are TGTGCCATCAGTGGCGGGAGCTCTGGAAACACCATATATTTT. Its protein product is CAISGGSSGNTIYF.

The rearrangement joins TRBV7-2 to TRBJ2-7; 9 positions agree with TRBD1. The CDR3 contains 15 residues. J lost 5 bases, V lost 11 bases, and 16 bases had no gene match. Per germline, CDR1 SGHTA and CDR2 FQGNSA. The CDR3 here is CAWSEDRGKVNEQYF. The CDR3 DNA follows: TGTGCCTGGAGCGAGGACAGGGGCAAGGTGAACGAGCAGTACTTC.

This clonotype was seen ten or more times. The CDR3 DNA reads as TGTGCCAGCAGCCTCGACAGGTTGCGCGAGCAGTACTTC. Translation: CASSLDRLREQYF. The J gene is TRBJ2-7, the V gene TRBV11-2; maybe TRBD1 (6 bases). The CDR3 sequence is 13 residues long. V was clipped by 5 bases and J by 6 bases, with 14 bases between them. Germline values: CDR1 SGHAT, CDR2 FQNNGV.

This clonotype was seen many times. V gene TRBV10-3 combines with J gene TRBJ2-5; TRBD1 agrees at 9 bases. The V segment lost 6 bases and the J segment 4 bases; nucleotides outside the gene matches: 3. The V gene's germline CDR1 is ENHRY and CDR2 SYGVKD. CDR3 length: 13 residues. This CDR3 is CAIRDRGGETQYF. The DNA for the CDR3 is TGTGCCATCAGGGACAGGGGAGGAGAGACCCAGTACTTC.

V usage is TRBV29-1 and J usage is TRBJ1-3, with a tentative D call TRBD1 (6 bases). Trimming removed 6 bases from V and 4 bases from J, with 16 bases in between. The germline CDR1 and CDR2 sequences are SQVTM and ANQGSEA. This CDR3 is built from 14 residues. CDR3 sequence reads: CSVVTGARGNTIYF. The CDR3, as DNA: TGCAGCGTAGTGACGGGGGCCAGGGGAAACACCATATATTTT.